This TCR beta chain was documented in a study of shared T cell receptors in the human thymus. This table comes from immunoSEQ multiplex PCR, and its TCRdb copy is limited to in-frame clones, with some not included. Among 700,000 to 750,000 clones listed, roughly 88% were seen once. CDR1 and CDR2 (germline): LNHNV, YYDKDF (reference sequence). The CDR3 extends over 12 amino acids. With 1 base removed from V and 10 bases from J, the gap between germline ends came to 8 bases. The same sample was also studied in work on human thymus T cells. That paper notes: The authors found apparently biased V and J gene usage in thymic and blood repertoires. Reports from related research described highly overlapping thymic repertoires among unrelated individuals.

The sequencing sample was made of thymocytes. This receptor was obtained from a girl in the first two years of life with a congenital heart defect. The chain is built from TRBV15 and TRBJ2-1; D is undetermined. The CDR3 sequence is CATSRAYGEQFF. The DNA for the CDR3 is TGTGCCACCAGCAGAGCCTACGGGGAGCAGTTCTTC.